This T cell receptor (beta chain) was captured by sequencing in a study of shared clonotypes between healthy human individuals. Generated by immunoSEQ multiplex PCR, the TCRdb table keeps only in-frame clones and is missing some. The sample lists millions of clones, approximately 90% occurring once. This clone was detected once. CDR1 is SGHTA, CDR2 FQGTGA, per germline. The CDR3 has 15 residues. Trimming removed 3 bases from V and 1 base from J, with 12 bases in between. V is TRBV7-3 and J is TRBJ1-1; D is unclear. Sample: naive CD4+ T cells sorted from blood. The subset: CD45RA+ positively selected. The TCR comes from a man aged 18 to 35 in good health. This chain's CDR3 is CASSLVGGTNTEAFF. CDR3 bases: TGTGCCAGCAGCTTGGTGGGAGGAACGAACACTGAAGCTTTCTTT.